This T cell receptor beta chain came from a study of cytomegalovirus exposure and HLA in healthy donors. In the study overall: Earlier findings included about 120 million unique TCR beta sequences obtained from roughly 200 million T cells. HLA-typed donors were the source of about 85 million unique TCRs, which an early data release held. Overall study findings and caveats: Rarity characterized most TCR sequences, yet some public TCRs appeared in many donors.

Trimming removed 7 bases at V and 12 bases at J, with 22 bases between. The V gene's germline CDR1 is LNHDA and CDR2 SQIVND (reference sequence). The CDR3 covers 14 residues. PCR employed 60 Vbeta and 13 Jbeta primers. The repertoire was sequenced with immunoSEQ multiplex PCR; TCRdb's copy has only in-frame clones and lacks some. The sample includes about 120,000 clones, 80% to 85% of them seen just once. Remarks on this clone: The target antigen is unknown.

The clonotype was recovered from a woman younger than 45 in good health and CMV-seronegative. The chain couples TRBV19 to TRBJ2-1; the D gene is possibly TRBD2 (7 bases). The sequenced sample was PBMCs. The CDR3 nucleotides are TGTGCCAGTAACCCCCCAGGATTGCGGGGGCGGCAGTTCTTC. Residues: CASNPPGLRGRQFF.